This T cell receptor beta chain was captured in a study of blood T cell repertoires in COVID-19. Whole-study context: T cells, B-cell-depleted T cells, or PBMCs supplied cDNA or gDNA.

Sequencing used immunoSEQ multiplex PCR; TCRdb keeps in-frame clones, though not all of them. The sample includes around 70,000 clones, 70% to 90% of them seen just once. Only one count was recorded for this clone. Sequenced sample: peripheral blood. The receptor was derived from an elderly woman with active or convalescent COVID-19.

CDR3 coding DNA: TGTGCCAGCAGCTTCACCCCCCTCGGGACAGGCCCTACCTACGAGCAGTACTTC. As protein: CASSFTPLGTGPTYEQYF. The V call is TRBV11-3, the J call TRBJ2-7; 8 bases match TRBD1. This CDR3 spans 18 amino acids. V was clipped by 3 bases and J by 2 bases; unmatched bases: 15. The germline gives CDR1 SGHNT, CDR2 YENEEA.